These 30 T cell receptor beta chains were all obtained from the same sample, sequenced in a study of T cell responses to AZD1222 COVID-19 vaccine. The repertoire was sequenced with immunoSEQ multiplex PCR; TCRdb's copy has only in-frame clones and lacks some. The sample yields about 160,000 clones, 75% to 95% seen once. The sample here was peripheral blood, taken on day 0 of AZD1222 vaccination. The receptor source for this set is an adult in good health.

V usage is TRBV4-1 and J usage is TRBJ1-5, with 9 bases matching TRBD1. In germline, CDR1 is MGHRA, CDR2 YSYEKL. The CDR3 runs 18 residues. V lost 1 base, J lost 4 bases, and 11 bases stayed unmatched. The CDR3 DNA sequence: TGCGCCAGCAGCCAAGTCCGAGGGGGGGGACAGGGTAATCAGCCCCAGCATTTT. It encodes CASSQVRGGGQGNQPQHF.

In nucleotides, the CDR3 is TGTGCCAGCAGTGACTCGACTCCGGGGGCGCGGAATGAGCAGTTCTTC. Its translation is CASSDSTPGARNEQFF. V gene TRBV6-4 combines with J gene TRBJ2-1, with D perhaps given as TRBD1 or TRBD2 (6 bases each). Trimming removed 0 bases from V and 7 bases from J, with 16 bases in between. The CDR3 loop spans 16 amino acids. Germline lookup yields CDR1 MRHNA and CDR2 SNTAGT.

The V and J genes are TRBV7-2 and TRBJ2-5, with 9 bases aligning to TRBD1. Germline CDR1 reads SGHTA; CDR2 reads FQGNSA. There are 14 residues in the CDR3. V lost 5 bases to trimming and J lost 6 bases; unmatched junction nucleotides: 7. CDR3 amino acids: CASSPGQGFQTQYF. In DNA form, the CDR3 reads TGTGCCAGCAGCCCGGGACAGGGCTTTCAGACCCAGTACTTC.

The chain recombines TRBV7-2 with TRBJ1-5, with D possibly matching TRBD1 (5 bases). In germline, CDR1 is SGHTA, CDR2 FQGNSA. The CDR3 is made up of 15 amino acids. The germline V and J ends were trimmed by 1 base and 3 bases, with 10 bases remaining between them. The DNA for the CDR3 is TGTGCCAGCAGCTTAGGTCGGGGGGACAATCAGCCCCAGCATTTT. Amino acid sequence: CASSLGRGDNQPQHF.

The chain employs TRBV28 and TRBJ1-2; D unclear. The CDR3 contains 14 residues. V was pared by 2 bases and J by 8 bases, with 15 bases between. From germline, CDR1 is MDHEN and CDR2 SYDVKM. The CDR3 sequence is CASSLGQSTGGYTF. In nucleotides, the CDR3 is TGTGCCAGCAGTTTAGGCCAGTCCACTGGAGGCTACACCTTC.

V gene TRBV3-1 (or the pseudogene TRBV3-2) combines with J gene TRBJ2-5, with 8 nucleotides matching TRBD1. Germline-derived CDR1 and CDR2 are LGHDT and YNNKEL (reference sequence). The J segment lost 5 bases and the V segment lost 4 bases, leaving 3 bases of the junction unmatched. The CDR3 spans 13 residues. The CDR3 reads CASSPQGGETQYF. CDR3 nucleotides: TGTGCCAGCAGCCCACAGGGGGGCGAGACCCAGTACTTC.

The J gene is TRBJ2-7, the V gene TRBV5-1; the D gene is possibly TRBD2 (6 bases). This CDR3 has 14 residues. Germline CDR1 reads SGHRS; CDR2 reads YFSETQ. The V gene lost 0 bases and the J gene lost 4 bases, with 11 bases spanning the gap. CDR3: CASSLDRGWYEQYF. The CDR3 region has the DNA TGCGCCAGCAGCTTGGATCGGGGGTGGTACGAGCAGTACTTC.

CDR3 sequence reads: CASSPGGTGNTIYF. CDR3 in DNA: TGCGCCAGCAGCCCTGGGGGGACAGGAAACACCATATATTTT. The V and J genes are TRBV5-1 and TRBJ1-3; a possible D gene is TRBD1 (6 bases). The CDR3 has 14 residues. Looked up from germline, CDR1 is SGHRS and CDR2 is YFSETQ. Trimming pared 4 bases from V and 4 bases from J, leaving 12 bases between.

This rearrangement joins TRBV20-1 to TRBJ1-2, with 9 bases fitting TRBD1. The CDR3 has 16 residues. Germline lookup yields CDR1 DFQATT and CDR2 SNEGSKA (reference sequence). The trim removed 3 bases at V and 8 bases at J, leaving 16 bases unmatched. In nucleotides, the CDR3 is TGCAGTGCTAGTAACAGGGGGCGCGTCCCCGTAAGCGGCTACACCTTC. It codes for CSASNRGRVPVSGYTF.

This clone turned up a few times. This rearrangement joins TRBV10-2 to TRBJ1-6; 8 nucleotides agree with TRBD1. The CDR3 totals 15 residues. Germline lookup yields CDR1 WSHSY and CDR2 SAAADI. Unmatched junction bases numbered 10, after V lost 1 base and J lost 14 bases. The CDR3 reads CASSEFDRGNSALHF. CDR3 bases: TGCGCCAGCAGTGAGTTCGACAGGGGCAATTCGGCCCTCCACTTT.

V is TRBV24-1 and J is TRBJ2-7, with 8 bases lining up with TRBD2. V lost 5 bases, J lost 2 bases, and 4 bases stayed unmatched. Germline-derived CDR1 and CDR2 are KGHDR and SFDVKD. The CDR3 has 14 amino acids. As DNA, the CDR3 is TGTGCCACCAGTGCAGCGGGGGCCCCCTACGAGCAGTACTTC. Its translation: CATSAAGAPYEQYF.

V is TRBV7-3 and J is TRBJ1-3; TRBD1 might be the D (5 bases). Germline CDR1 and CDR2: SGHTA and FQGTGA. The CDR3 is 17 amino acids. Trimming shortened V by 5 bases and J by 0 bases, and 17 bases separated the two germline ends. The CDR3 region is CASSPNLGGLSGNTIYF. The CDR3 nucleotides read TGTGCCAGCAGCCCCAATTTGGGGGGACTCTCTGGAAACACCATATATTTT.

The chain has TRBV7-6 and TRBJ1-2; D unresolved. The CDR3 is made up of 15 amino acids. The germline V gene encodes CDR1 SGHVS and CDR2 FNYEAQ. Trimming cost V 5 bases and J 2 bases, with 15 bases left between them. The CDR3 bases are TGTGCCAGCAGCCCGTCGATAGGGTTGAACTATGGCTACACCTTC. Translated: CASSPSIGLNYGYTF.

CDR3 DNA: TGTGCCAGCAGTGACGGGACGGACACCGGGGAGCTGTTTTTT. Translating gives CASSDGTDTGELFF. The chain is built from TRBV6-1 and TRBJ2-2; D is possibly TRBD1 or TRBD2 (5 bases each). Germline V CDR1 and CDR2: MNHNS, SASEGT. V dropped 3 bases and J dropped 3 bases, with 8 bases sitting between them. The CDR3 totals 14 residues.

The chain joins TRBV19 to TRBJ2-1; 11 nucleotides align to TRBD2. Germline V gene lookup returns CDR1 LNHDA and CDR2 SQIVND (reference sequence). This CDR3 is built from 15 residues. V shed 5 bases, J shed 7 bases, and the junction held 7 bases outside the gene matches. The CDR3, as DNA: TGTGCCAGTAGTTTTAGCGGGGGGGCCCGGAATGAGCAGTTCTTC. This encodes CASSFSGGARNEQFF.

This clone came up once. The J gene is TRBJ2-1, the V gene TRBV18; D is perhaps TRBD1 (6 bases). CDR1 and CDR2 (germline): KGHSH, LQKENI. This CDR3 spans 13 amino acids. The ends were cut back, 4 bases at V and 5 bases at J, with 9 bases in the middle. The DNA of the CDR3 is TGTGCCAGCTCACGTCGACAGGACAATGAGCAGTTCTTC. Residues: CASSRRQDNEQFF.

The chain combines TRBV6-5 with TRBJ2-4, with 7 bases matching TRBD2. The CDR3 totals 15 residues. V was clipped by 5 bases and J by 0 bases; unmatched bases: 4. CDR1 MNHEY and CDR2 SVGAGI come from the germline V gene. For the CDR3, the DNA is TGTGCCAGCAGTCCGCGGGGGAGAGCCAAAAACATTCAGTACTTC. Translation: CASSPRGRAKNIQYF.

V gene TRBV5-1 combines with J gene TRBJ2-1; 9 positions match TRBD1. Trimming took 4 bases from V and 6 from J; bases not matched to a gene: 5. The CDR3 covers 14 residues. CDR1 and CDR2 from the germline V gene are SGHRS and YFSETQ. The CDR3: CASSAGTGTNEQFF. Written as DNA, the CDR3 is TGCGCCAGCAGCGCCGGGACAGGGACCAATGAGCAGTTCTTC.

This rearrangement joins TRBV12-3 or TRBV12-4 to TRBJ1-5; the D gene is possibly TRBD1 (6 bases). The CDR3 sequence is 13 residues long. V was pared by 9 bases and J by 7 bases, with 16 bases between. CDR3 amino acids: CASSPGVAQPQHF. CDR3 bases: TGTGCCAGTAGCCCAGGGGTCGCCCAGCCCCAGCATTTT.

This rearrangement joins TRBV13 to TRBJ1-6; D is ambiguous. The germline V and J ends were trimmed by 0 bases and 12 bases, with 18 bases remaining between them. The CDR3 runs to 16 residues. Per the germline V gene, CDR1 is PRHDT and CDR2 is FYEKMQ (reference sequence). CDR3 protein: CASSLGVGPVVRPLHF. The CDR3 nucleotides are TGTGCCAGCAGCTTAGGGGTAGGGCCGGTCGTGCGACCCCTCCACTTT.

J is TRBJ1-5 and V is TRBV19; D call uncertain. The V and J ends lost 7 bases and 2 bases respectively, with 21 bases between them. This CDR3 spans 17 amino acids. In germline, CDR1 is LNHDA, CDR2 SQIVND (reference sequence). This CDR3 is CASKATPRWEGNQPQHF. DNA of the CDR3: TGTGCCAGTAAAGCGACTCCGAGGTGGGAGGGCAATCAGCCCCAGCATTTT.

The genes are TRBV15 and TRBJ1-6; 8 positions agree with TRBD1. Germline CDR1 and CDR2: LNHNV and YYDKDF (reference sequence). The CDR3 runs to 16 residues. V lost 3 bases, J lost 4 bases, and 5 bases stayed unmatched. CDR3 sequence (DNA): TGTGCCACCAGCAGGGGGACAGGAGAATATAATTCACCCCTCCACTTT. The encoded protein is CATSRGTGEYNSPLHF.

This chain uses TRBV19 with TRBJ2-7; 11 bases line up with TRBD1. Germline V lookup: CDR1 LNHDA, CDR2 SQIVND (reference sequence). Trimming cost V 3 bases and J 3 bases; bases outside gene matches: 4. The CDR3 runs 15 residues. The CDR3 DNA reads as TGTGCCAGTAGTATTGCTGGGACAGGGGGCTACGAGCAGTACTTC. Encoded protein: CASSIAGTGGYEQYF.

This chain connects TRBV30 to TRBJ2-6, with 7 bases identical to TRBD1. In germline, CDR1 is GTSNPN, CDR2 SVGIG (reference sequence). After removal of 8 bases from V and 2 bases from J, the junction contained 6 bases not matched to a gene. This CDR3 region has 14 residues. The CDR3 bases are TGTGCCGTACAGGGGCGAACTGGGGCCAACGTCCTGACTTTC. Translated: CAVQGRTGANVLTF.

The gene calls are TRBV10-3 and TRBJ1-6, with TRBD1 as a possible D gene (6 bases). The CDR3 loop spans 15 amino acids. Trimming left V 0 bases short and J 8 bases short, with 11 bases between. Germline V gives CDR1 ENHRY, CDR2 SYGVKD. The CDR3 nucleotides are TGTGCCATCAGTGAGTCGGGGGACATTGATTCACCCCTCCACTTT. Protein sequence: CAISESGDIDSPLHF.

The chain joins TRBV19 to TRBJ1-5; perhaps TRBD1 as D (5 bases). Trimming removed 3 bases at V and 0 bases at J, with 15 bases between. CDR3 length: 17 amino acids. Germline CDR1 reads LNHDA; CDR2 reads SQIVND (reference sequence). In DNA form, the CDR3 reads TGTGCCAGTAGTATGGGACGGAAAGCACATAGCAATCAGCCCCAGCATTTT. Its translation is CASSMGRKAHSNQPQHF.

The CDR3: CASSLAGQEETQYF. The CDR3 nucleotides are TGTGCCAGCAGCTTAGCGGGACAGGAAGAGACCCAGTACTTC. This chain uses TRBV7-9 with TRBJ2-5, with 8 bases lining up with TRBD1. Germline lookup yields CDR1 SEHNR and CDR2 FQNEAQ (reference sequence). The junction had 0 bases not matched to a gene; V was cut back by 0 bases and J by 3 bases. There are 14 residues in the CDR3.

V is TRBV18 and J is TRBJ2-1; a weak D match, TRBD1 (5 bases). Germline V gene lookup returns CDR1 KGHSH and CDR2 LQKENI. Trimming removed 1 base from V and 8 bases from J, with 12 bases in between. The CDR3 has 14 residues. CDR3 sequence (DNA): TGTGCCAGCTCACCACAGGGCAGGGCGGATGAGCAGTTCTTC. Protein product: CASSPQGRADEQFF.

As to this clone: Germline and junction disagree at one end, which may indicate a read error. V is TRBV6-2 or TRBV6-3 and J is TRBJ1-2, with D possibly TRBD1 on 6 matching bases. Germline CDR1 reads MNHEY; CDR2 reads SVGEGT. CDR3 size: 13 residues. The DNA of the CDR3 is TGTGCCAGCGGTTACAGGGACTCCTATGGCTACACCTTC. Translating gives CASGYRDSYGYTF.

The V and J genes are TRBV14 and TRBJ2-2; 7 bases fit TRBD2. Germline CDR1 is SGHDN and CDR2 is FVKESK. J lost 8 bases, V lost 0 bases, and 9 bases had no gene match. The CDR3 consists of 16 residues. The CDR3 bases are TGTGCCAGCAGCCAAGATCAACGGGGGGTCCTAGGGGAGCTGTTTTTT. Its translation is CASSQDQRGVLGELFF.